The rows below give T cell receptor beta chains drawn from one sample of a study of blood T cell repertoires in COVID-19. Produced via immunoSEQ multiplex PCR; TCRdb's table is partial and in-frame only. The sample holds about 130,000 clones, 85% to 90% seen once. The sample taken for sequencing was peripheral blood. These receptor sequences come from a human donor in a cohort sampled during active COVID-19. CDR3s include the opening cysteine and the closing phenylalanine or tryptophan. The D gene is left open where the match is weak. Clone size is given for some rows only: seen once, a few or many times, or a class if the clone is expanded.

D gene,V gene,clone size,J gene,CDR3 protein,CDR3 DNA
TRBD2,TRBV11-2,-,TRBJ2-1,CASSLESSGRVSSYNEQFF,TGTGCCAGCAGCTTAGAGTCTAGCGGGAGGGTGAGCTCCTACAATGAGCAGTTCTTC
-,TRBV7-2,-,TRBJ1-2,CASSFIHRPDGYTF,TGTGCCAGCAGCTTCATCCACAGACCGGATGGCTACACCTTC
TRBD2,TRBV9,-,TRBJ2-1,CASSVAGGRLPDEQFF,TGTGCCAGCAGCGTAGCCGGCGGGAGGCTTCCGGATGAGCAGTTCTTC
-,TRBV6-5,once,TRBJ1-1,CASRNRANTEAFF,TGTGCCAGCAGAAACAGGGCGAACACTGAAGCTTTCTTT
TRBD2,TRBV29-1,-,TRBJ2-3,CSVVEREVDTQYF,TGCAGCGTCGTCGAGCGGGAAGTAGATACGCAGTATTTT
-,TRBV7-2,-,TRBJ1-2,CASSLAGEGLGGYTF,TGTGCCAGCAGCTTAGCTGGGGAGGGGTTAGGAGGCTACACCTTC
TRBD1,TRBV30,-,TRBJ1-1,CACYRDSIEAFF,TGTGCCTGTTACCGGGACAGCATTGAAGCTTTCTTT
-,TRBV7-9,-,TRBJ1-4,CASSLATGEVEKLFF,TGTGCCAGCAGCTTAGCGACCGGGGAGGTTGAAAAACTGTTTTTT
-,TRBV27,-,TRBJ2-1,CASSEAAAYNEQFF,TGTGCCAGCAGCGAGGCGGCGGCCTACAATGAGCAGTTCTTC
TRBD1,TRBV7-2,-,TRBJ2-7,CASSLPRTGGSYEQYF,TGTGCCAGCAGCCTCCCTCGGACAGGGGGCTCCTACGAGCAGTACTTC
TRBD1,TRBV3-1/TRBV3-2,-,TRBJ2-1,CASSQHPSGTGPYNEQFF,TGTGCCAGCAGCCAACATCCCTCCGGGACAGGGCCCTACAATGAGCAGTTCTTC
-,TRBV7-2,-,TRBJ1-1,CASRLGNMNTEAFF,TGTGCCAGCAGACTAGGGAATATGAACACTGAAGCTTTCTTT
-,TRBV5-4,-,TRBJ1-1,CASSSQGTNTEAFF,TGTGCCAGCAGCTCTCAGGGAACGAACACTGAAGCTTTCTTT
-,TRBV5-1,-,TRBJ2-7,CASSPEPGINEQYF,TGCGCCAGCAGCCCCGAACCAGGGATCAACGAGCAGTACTTC
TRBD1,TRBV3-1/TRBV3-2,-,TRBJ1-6,CASTPGTGSSSLHF,TGTGCCAGCACCCCCGGGACAGGGAGTTCGTCCCTCCACTTT
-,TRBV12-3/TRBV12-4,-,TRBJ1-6,CASSLRGTLHF,TGTGCCAGCAGTTTACGAGGTACCCTCCACTTT
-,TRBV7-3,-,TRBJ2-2,CASSLQPGANTGELFF,TGTGCCAGCAGCTTACAGCCGGGGGCGAACACCGGGGAGCTGTTTTTT
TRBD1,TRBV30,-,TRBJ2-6,CAWSVGWGQGARGANVLTF,TGTGCCTGGAGTGTAGGTTGGGGACAGGGGGCACGGGGGGCCAACGTCCTGACTTTC
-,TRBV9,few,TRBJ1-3,CASGGGRVSGNTIYF,TGTGCCAGCGGGGGGGGACGTGTTTCTGGAAACACCATATATTTT
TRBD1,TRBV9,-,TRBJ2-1,CASSVGFGQGAYEQFF,TGTGCCAGCAGCGTAGGATTTGGGCAGGGGGCCTATGAGCAGTTCTTC
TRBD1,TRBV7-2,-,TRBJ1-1,CASSLVAGTGLPKAEAFF,TGTGCCAGCAGCTTAGTGGCCGGGACAGGGCTCCCCAAGGCTGAAGCTTTCTTT
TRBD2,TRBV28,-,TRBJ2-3,CASSSGGLGTDTQYF,TGTGCCAGCAGTTCGGGAGGACTAGGCACAGATACGCAGTATTTT